The T cell receptor beta chain under discussion was sequenced for a study of blood T cells in healthy people across ages (dated by TCRdb to between 2015 and 2016). Background for the entire study: In model experiments, roughly one uniquely barcoded TCR beta cDNA molecule per two T cells was captured by template switching. Two additional independent replicas of 1 million unique cDNA reads from the same blood draw were analyzed for two donors (one aged 18 to 30 and one aged 80 or older). Age-related changes in TCR beta repertoire diversity were measured in the study by deep sequencing normalized with unique cDNA molecular identifiers. The donors were split into four age groups: young (average 16 years), middle-aged (39), aged (over 55) and long-lived (roughly 80). To avoid experimental bias, donors of different ages were spread randomly across the sequencing lanes. Results the study describes overall, beyond this receptor: Because the CMV infection status of the donors was unknown, age-related changes in expanded clonotypes may potentially have been confounded. Total diversity estimates from one million sequenced T cells were considered lower bounds and underestimates. Compared with the aged group, the long-lived group had more naive CD4+ T cells, fewer expanded clones and increased TCR diversity, suggesting age selection. The percentage of naive T cells measured by flow cytometry correlated strongly with observed TCR beta diversity. Observed TCR beta diversity per million T cells fell roughly linearly with age, and a significant reduction was already apparent by age around 40. Since profiling was done on bulk unsorted PBMCs, naive and antigen-experienced compartments could not be conclusively compared.

Library preparation was by 5' RACE. Sequencing used an Illumina HiSeq 2500. The second PCR ran for about 7 to 11 cycles and used a J-beta primer mix along with a sample-barcoded 5' primer. Each TCR beta cDNA molecule received a unique molecular identifier from a template-switch 5' adaptor carrying 12 random nucleotides. At least 3 million CDR3-containing paired-end reads were obtained from each sample. First-strand cDNA was synthesized from all RNA with the Mint cDNA synthesis kit, primed by a TRBC-specific oligonucleotide. Following uracil-DNA glycosylase treatment, a first 18-cycle PCR with universal primers M1SS and BC2_uni_R was performed on all cDNA. Per the authors' processing: For normalization, 1 million high-quality reads were randomly selected from each sample, with every read carrying a distinct molecular identifier. Instead of being binned into consensus sequences, reads that shared molecular identifiers were thrown out. MiTCR, set to a Q25 quality threshold and the strictest error-elimination algorithm, was used for CDR3 identification, clonotype clustering and error correction. Lower-bound total TCR beta diversity was estimated with a nonparametric unseen species model using Euler transformation. Through fastp at Q25 and MiXCR, TCRdb rebuilt clones from the public reads, retaining in-frame beta chains. Each record represents a unique CDR3 protein, reported with the most common genes and DNA among its rows. The V and J calls were not made by the authors but by TCRdb's processing. The sample records roughly 730,000 distinct CDR3 sequences, 45% to 70% of which are singletons. The top ten clones comprise around 25% of the sample.

This clonotype showed up just a few times. Its antigen specificity is not known. No quality values exist for individual bases; no much larger clone is one base distant. The CDR3 numbers 13 residues from cysteine through phenylalanine. Only CDR3 DNA is held: 39 bases, read in frame from base 1. V is cut by 5 bases and J by 3 bases, and the space between the germline ends is 8 bases. The germline V gene (reference sequence) sets CDR1 to MNHNY and CDR2 to SVGAGI. Systemically healthy Caucasian individuals from Russia, 39 in total and aged about 6 to 95 years, were included as donors. Each donor gave about 9.8 milliliters of peripheral blood, drawn into EDTA-treated Vacutainer tubes. Ficoll-Paque density-gradient centrifugation was used to isolate PBMCs, with at least 6.5 million per sample. Total RNA was extracted from PBMCs with Trizol reagent, with at least 5.5 micrograms obtained per sample. Naive CD45RAhigh/CD27high T cell percentages were measured by flow cytometry on a PBMC aliquot from every donor.

This TCR was recovered from a man aged 35-49 years in good health. The specimen was blood. In this chain, TRBV6-6 is recombined with TRBJ1-5; too little of a D gene remains to name it. The CDR3 loop reads CASSKLNNQPQHF. Read as DNA, the sequence is TGTGCCAGCAGTAAATTAAACAATCAGCCCCAGCATTTT.